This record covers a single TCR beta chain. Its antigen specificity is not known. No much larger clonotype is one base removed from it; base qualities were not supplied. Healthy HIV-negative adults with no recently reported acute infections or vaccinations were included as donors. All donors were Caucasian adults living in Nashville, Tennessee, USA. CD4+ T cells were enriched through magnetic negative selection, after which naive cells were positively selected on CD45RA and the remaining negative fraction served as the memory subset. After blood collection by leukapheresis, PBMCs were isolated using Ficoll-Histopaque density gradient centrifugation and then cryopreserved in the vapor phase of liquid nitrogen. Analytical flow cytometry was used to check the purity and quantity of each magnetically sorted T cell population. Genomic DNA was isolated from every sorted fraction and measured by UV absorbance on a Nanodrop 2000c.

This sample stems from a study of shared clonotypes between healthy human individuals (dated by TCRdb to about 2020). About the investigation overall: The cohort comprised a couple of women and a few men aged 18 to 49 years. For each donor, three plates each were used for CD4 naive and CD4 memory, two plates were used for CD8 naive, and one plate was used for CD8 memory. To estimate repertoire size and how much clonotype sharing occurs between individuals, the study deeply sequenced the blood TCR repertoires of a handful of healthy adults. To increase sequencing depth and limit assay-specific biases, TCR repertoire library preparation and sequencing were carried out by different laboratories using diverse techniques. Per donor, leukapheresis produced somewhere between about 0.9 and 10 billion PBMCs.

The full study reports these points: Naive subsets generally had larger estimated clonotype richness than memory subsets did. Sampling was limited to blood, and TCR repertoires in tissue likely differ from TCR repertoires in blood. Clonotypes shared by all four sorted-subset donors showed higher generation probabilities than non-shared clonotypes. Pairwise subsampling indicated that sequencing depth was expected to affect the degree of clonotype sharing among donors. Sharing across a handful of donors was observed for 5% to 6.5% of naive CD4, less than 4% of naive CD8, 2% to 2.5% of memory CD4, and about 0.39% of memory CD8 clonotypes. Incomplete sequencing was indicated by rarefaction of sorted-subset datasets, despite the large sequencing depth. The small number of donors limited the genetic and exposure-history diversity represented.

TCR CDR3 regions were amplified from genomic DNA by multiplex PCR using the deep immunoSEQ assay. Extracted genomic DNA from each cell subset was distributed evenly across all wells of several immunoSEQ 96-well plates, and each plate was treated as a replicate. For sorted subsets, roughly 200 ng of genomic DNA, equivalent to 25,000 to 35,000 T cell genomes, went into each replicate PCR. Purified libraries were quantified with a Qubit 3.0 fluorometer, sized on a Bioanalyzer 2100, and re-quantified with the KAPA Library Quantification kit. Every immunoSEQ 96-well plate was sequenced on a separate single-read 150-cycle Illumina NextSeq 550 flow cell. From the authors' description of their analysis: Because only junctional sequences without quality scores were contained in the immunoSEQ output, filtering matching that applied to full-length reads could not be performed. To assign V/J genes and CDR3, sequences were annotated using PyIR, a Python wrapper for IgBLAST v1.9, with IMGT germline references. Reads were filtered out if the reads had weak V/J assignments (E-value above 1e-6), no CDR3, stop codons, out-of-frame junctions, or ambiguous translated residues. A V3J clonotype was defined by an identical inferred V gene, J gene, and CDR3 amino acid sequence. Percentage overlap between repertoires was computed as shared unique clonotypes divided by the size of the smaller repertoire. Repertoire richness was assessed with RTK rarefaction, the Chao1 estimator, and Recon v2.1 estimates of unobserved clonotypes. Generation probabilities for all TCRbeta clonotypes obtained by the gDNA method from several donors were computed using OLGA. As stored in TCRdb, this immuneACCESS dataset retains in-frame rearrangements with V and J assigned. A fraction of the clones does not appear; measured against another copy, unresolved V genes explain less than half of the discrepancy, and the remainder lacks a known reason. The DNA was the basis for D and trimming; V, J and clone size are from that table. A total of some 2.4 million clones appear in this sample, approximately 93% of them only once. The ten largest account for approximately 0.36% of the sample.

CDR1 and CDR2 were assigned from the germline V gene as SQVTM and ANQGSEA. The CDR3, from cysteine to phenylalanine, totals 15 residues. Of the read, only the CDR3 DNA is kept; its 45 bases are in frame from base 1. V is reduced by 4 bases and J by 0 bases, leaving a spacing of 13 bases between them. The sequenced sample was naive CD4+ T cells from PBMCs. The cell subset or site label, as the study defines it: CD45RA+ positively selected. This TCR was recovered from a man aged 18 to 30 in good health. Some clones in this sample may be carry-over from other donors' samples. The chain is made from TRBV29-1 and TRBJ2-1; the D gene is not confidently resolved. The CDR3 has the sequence CSVGKQPSSYNEQFF. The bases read TGCAGCGTTGGTAAACAGCCTAGCTCCTACAATGAGCAGTTCTTC.